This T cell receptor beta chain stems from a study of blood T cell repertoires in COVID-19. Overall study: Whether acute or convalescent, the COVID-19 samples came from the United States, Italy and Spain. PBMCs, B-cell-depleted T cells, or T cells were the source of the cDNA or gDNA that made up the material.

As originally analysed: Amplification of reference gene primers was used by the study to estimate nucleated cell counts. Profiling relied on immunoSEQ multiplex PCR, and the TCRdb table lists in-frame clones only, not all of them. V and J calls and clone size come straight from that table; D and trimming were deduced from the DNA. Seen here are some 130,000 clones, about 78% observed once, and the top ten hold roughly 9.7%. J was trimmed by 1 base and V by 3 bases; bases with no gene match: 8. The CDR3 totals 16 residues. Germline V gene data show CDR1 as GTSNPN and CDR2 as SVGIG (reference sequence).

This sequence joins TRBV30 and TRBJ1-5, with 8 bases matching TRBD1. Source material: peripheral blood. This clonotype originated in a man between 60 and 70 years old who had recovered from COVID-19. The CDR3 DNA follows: TGTGCCTGGAGCATTCAGGGGGCAGGGAGCAATCAGCCCCAGCATTTT. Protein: CAWSIQGAGSNQPQHF.